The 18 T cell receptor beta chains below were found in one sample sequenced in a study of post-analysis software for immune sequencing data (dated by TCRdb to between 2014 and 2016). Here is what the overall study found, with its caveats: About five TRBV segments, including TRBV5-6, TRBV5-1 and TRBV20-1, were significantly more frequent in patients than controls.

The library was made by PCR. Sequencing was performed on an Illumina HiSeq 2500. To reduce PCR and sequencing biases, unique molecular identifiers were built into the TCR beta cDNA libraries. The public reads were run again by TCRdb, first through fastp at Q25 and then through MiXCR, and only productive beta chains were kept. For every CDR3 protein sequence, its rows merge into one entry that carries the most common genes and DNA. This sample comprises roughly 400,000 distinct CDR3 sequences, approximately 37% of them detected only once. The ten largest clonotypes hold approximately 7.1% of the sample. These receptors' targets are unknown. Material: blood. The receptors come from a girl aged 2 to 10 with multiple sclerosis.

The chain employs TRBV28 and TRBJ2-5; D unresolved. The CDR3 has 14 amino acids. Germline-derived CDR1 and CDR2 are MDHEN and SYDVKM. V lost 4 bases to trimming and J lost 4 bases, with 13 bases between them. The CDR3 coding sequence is TGTGCCAGCAGTTCAGGACCGTTCCGAGAGACCCAGTACTTC. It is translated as CASSSGPFRETQYF.

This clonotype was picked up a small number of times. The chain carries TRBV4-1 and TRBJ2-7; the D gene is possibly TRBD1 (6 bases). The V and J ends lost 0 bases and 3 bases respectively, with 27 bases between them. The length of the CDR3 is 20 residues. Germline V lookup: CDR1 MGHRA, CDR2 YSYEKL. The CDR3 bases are TGCGCCAGCAGCCAAGAAAGGCAGGGGAGACGTGGCTGGACGGGCTACGAGCAGTACTTC. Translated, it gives CASSQERQGRRGWTGYEQYF.

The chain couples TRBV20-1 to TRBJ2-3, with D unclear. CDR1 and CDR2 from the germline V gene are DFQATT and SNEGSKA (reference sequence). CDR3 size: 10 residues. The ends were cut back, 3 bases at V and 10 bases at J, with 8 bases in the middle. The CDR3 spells CSASRRSQYF. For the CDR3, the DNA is TGCAGTGCTAGTAGGCGGTCGCAGTATTTT.

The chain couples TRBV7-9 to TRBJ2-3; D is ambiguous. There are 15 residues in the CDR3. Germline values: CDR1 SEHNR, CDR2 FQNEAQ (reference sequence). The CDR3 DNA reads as TGTGCAGCCAGCAACAAAGGTTCCAACCCAGATACGCAGTATTTT. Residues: CAASNKGSNPDTQYF.

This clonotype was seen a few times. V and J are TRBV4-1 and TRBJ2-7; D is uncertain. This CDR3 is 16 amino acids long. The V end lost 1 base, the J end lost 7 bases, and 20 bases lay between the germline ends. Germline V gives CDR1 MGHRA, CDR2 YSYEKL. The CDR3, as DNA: TGCGCCAGCAGCCAAGTTCGGCCGATTCCCATACGTGAGCAGTACTTC. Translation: CASSQVRPIPIREQYF.

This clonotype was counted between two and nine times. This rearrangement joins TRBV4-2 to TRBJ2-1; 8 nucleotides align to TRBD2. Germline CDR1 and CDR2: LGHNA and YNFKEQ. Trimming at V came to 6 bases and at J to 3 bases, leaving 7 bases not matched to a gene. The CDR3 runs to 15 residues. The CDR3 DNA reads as TGTGCCAGCAGGCTAGCGGGCGACGACTACAATGAGCAGTTCTTC. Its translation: CASRLAGDDYNEQFF.

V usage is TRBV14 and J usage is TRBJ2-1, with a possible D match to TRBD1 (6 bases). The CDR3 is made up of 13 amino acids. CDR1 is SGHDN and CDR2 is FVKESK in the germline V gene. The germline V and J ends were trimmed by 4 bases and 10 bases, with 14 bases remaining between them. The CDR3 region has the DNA TGTGCCAGCAGCCCGCTGGGGGCGATGGAGCAGTTCTTC. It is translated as CASSPLGAMEQFF.

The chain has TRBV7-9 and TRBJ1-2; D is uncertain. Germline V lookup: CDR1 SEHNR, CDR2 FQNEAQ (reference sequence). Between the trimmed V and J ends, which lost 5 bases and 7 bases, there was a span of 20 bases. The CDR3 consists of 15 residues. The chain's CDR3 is CASSPQDSMIGGYTF. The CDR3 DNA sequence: TGTGCCAGCAGCCCGCAGGACTCAATGATTGGTGGCTACACCTTC. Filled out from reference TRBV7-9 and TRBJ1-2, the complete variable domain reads DTGVSQNPRHKITKRGQNVTFRCDPISEHNRLYWYRQTLGQGPEFLTYFQNEAQLEKSRLLSDRFSAERPKGSFSTLEIQRTEQGDSAMYLCASSPQDSMIGGYTFGSGTRLTVV.

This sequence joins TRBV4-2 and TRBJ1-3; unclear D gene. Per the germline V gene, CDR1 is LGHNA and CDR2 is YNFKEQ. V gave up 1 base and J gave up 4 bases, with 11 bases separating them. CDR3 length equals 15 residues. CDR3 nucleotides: TGTGCCAGCAGCCAAGGGGAGGGCACGGGAAACACCATATATTTT. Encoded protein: CASSQGEGTGNTIYF.

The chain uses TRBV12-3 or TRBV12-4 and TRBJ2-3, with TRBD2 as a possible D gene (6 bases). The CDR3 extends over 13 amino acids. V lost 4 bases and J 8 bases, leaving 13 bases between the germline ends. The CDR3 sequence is CASSWTEGGTQYF. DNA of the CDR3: TGTGCCAGCAGTTGGACTGAGGGAGGTACGCAGTATTTT.

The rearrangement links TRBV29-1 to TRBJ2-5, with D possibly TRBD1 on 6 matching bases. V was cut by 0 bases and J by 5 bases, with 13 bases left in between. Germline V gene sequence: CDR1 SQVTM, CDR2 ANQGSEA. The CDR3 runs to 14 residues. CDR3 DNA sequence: TGCAGCGTTGAAGATCCCGGCAGGGGTGAGACCCAGTACTTC. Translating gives CSVEDPGRGETQYF. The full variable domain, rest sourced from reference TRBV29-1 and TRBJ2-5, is SAVISQKPSRDICQRGTSLTIQCQVDSQVTMMFWYRQQPGQSLTLIATANQGSEATYESGFVIDKFPISRPNLTFSTLTVSNMSPEDSSIYLCSVEDPGRGETQYFGPGTRLLVL.

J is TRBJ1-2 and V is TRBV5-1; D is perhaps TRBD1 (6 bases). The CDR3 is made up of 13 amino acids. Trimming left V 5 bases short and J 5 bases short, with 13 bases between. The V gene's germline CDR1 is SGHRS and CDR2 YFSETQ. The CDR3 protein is CASRPGEGYGYTF. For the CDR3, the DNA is TGCGCCAGCAGGCCAGGGGAGGGGTATGGCTACACCTTC.

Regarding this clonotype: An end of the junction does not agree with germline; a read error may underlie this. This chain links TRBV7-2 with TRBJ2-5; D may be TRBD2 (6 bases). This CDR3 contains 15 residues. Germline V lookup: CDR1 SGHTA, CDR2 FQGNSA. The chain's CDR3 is CAGSLVTGTFETQYF. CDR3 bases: TGTGCCGGCAGCTTAGTGACGGGGACTTTTGAGACCCAGTACTTC.

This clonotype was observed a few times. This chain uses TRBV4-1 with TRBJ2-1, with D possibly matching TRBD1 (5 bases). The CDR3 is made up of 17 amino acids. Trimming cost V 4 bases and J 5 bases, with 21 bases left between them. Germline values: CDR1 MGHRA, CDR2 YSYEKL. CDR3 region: CASSRRKTENLHNEQFF. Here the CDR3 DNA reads TGCGCCAGCAGCCGAAGAAAGACAGAGAACCTCCACAATGAGCAGTTCTTC.

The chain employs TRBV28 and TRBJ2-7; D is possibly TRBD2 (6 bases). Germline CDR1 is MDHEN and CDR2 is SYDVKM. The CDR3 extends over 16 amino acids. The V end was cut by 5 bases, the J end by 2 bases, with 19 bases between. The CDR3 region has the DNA TGTGCCAGCAGTAGAGCGCGGACGGGAGATGCCTACGAGCAGTACTTC. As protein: CASSRARTGDAYEQYF.

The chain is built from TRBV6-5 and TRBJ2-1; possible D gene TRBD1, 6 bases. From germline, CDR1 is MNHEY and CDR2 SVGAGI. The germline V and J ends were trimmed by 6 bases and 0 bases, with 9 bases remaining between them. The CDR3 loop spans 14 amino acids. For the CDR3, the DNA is TGTGCCAGCAGGGACAGAAGCTCCTACAATGAGCAGTTCTTC. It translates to CASRDRSSYNEQFF.

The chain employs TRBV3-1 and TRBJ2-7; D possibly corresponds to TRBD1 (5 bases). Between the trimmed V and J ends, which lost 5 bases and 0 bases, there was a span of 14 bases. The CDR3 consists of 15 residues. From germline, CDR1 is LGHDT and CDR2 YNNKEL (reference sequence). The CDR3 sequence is CASSTLNGHSYEQYF. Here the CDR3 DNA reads TGTGCCAGCAGCACACTAAACGGACACTCCTACGAGCAGTACTTC.

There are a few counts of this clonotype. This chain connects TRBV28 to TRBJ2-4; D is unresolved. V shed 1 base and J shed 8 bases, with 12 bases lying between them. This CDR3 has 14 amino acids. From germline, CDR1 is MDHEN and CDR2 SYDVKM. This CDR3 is CASSLLDVTDIQYF. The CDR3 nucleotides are TGTGCCAGCAGTTTATTGGACGTGACGGACATTCAGTACTTC. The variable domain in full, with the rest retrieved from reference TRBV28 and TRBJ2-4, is DVKVTQSSRYLVKRTGEKVFLECVQDMDHENMFWYRQDPGLGLRLIYFSYDVKMKEKGDIPEGYSVSREKKERFSLILESASTNQTSMYLCASSLLDVTDIQYFGAGTRLSVL.